This record concerns one T cell receptor beta chain sequence. CDR3 length: 15 amino acids. The V end lost 6 bases, the J end lost 8 bases, and 20 bases lay between the germline ends. CDR1 and CDR2 from the germline V gene are LNHDA and SQIVND (reference sequence). As handled by the study authors: Using reference gene primer amplification, nucleated cell counts were estimated. Sequencing used immunoSEQ multiplex PCR; TCRdb keeps in-frame clones, though not all of them. That table furnishes V, J and clone size, whereas the DNA furnished D and trimming. The table shows about 310,000 clones, with 85% to 90% occurring only once. This record belongs to a study of blood T cell repertoires in COVID-19. Study details: There were acute and convalescent COVID-19 samples, and they came from the United States, Italy and Spain. Sample material is recorded as cDNA or gDNA derived from T cells, B-cell-depleted T cells, or PBMCs.

Recruited during active infection, patients (from Seattle) were subsequently followed longitudinally. The TCR comes from a woman aged 25-40 years with COVID-19, enrolled during active disease. The sequencing sample was made of peripheral blood. This sequence joins TRBV19 and TRBJ1-5, with D maybe TRBD1 (5 bases). The CDR3 region has the DNA TGTGCCAGTAGAAGGGCATCAGGGTTGAAGGAGCCCCAGCATTTT. Translating it yields CASRRASGLKEPQHF.